The clone carrying this T cell receptor (beta chain) has just a few counts. Its antigen is as yet unknown. V lost 5 bases and J 2 bases, leaving 12 bases between the germline ends. CDR1 SEHNR and CDR2 FQNEAQ come from the germline V gene (reference sequence). The CDR3 sequence is 14 residues long. The sample originates from a study of CD8 T cells in ankylosing spondylitis. Study findings and constraints: Made up of 7 to 9 highly homologous variants, a TCR beta motif appeared characteristic of ankylosing spondylitis blood. Reportedly, disease-linked clones are significantly enriched in ankylosing spondylitis patients' matched synovial fluid.

As the method for making TCR beta libraries, quantitative 5'-RACE with molecular barcodes was used. From the 5' RACE reads, TCRdb called clonotypes with MiXCR, one entry per CDR3 protein. Of 250,000 or so distinct CDR3 sequences listed, 15% to 20% were seen once; the top ten hold around 33%. This receptor was obtained from a male donor with ankylosing spondylitis or in good health (not recorded which). The sequenced sample was blood, either unsorted or a sorted T cell fraction (not recorded which). The J gene is TRBJ1-2, the V gene TRBV7-9; D remains ambiguous. CDR3 region: CASSPGGTNYGYTF. The CDR3 DNA is TGTGCCAGCAGCCCGGGCGGAACCAACTATGGCTACACCTTC.